The clone carrying this T cell receptor beta chain is medium-sized (0.01 to 0.1%) in the sample. Per the authors' pipeline: Estimation of nucleated cell counts was performed using reference gene primer amplification. Sequencing was performed with immunoSEQ multiplex PCR; in TCRdb, only in-frame clones are kept and a portion is missing. Clonal size and the V and J genes are those of that table, whereas D and trimming came from the DNA. The top ten hold roughly 3.2% of the sample, which has roughly 60,000 clones, around four fifths seen once. The data stem from a study of blood T cell repertoires in COVID-19. Study context: There were acute and convalescent COVID-19 samples, and they came from the United States, Italy and Spain. From T cells, B-cell-depleted T cells, or PBMCs came the material, which was cDNA or gDNA.

The V gene's germline CDR1 is ENHRY and CDR2 SYGVKD. Between the trimmed V and J ends, which lost 4 bases and 9 bases, there was a span of 13 bases. This CDR3 region has 14 residues. Sequenced input: peripheral blood. The chain employs TRBV10-3 and TRBJ1-6, with D possibly TRBD1 on 5 matching bases. The sequence came from a man aged 55 to 69 with acute or convalescent COVID-19. The CDR3 spells CAISGVWGLSPLHF. CDR3 coding DNA: TGTGCCATCAGTGGGGTCTGGGGACTTTCACCCCTCCACTTT.